The clone carrying this T cell receptor (beta chain) has at least ten counts. Its specificity is not known. The data were obtained in a study of T cells in Graves' hyperthyroidism and ophthalmopathy. Study observations and caveats: Most clonotypes that expanded in the thyroid above 0.001 also showed up in blood.

Amplified regions were TCR beta CDR3 sequences from RNA transcripts. Primed by the HTBI set, a first-round RT-PCR was run on the TCR CDR3. TCRdb recomputed calls from the multiplex PCR reads with MiXCR, one row per CDR3 protein. The sample shows 500,000 to 650,000 distinct CDR3 sequences, 46% of them seen only once. Those patients with uncontrolled infection, other autoimmune disease, pregnancy or lactation were excluded. Clinicians diagnosed patients from clinical symptoms, serum thyroxine and TRAb, thyroid ultrasound and orbital computed tomography. The V end was cut by 4 bases, the J end by 3 bases, with 18 bases between. CDR1 is SEHNR, CDR2 FQNEAQ, per germline (reference sequence). The CDR3 extends over 17 amino acids.

The chain has TRBV7-9 and TRBJ1-4; D might be TRBD1 (5 bases). The sample consisted of peripheral blood or thyroid tissue (not recorded which). This TCR derives from an adult woman with Graves' disease, either hyperthyroidism or ophthalmopathy (not recorded which). The CDR3: CASSSQGMGWSNEKLFF. In DNA form, the CDR3 reads TGTGCCAGCAGCTCCCAGGGCATGGGGTGGTCTAATGAAAAACTGTTTTTT.